These 21 T cell receptor beta chains came from one sample sequenced in a study of cytomegalovirus exposure and HLA in healthy donors. Method: immunoSEQ multiplex PCR; TCRdb's copy keeps in-frame clones and lacks some. The profile shows about 150,000 clones, 90% of them singletons. Sequencing was performed on PBMCs. All receptors come from a woman aged 25 to 39 in good health and CMV-seropositive.

The chain has TRBV6-5 and TRBJ2-1, with D tentatively TRBD1 (5 bases). V lost 8 bases and J lost 7, with 18 bases in between. The CDR3 contains 14 residues. Per the germline V gene, CDR1 is MNHEY and CDR2 is SVGAGI. As DNA, the CDR3 is TGTGCCAGCGGCTCTATAGGGGCCTTAAATGAGCAGTTCTTC. Protein: CASGSIGALNEQFF.

This clone appeared once. The V and J genes are TRBV6-1 and TRBJ2-1; 7 nucleotides agree with TRBD2. The CDR3 covers 13 residues. The J segment lost 5 bases and the V segment lost 7 bases, leaving 5 bases of the junction unmatched. Germline V gives CDR1 MNHNS, CDR2 SASEGT. CDR3 nucleotides: TGTGCCAGCAATGAGCGGGGACACAATGAGCAGTTCTTC. Its protein is CASNERGHNEQFF.

The chain joins TRBV7-8 to TRBJ2-1, with 8 positions matching TRBD1. Per germline, CDR1 SGHVS and CDR2 FQNEAQ. V lost 5 bases, J lost 8 bases, and 8 bases stayed unmatched. CDR3 length equals 14 residues. The CDR3 here is CASSLMDRVYEQFF. CDR3 bases: TGTGCCAGCAGCCTGATGGACAGGGTTTATGAGCAGTTCTTC. The entire variable domain, with the rest obtained from reference TRBV7-8 and TRBJ2-1, is as follows: GAGVSQSPRYKVAKRGQDVALRCDPISGHVSLFWYQQALGQGPEFLTYFQNEAQLDKSGLPSDRFFAERPEGSVSTLKIQRTQQEDSAVYLCASSLMDRVYEQFFGPGTRLTVL.

The chain is built from TRBV10-2 and TRBJ2-5; TRBD2 aligns across 7 bases. Germline V gene data show CDR1 as WSHSY and CDR2 as SAAADI. Unmatched junction bases numbered 7, after V lost 4 bases and J lost 5 bases. The CDR3 runs 14 residues. The chain's CDR3 is CASSGLAWFETQYF. The CDR3 DNA is TGCGCCAGCAGTGGACTAGCATGGTTCGAGACCCAGTACTTC.

The chain carries TRBV19 and TRBJ1-5; D is ambiguous. The CDR3 covers 15 residues. V lost 3 bases and J 0 bases, leaving 9 bases between the germline ends. Per the germline V gene, CDR1 is LNHDA and CDR2 is SQIVND (reference sequence). The CDR3 region has the DNA TGTGCCAGTAGTATTGCAGGTCATAGCAATCAGCCCCAGCATTTT. The encoded protein is CASSIAGHSNQPQHF.

The V call is TRBV9, the J call TRBJ2-7; a possible D gene is TRBD1 (5 bases). This CDR3 is 16 amino acids long. Germline loops: CDR1 SGDLS, CDR2 YYNGEE. Trimming left V 2 bases short and J 3 bases short, with 18 bases between. CDR3 in amino acids: CASSVSAGAGHYEQYF. The CDR3 region has the DNA TGTGCCAGCAGCGTTTCCGCTGGGGCAGGGCACTACGAGCAGTACTTC.

V gene TRBV27 combines with J gene TRBJ2-1, with a tentative D call TRBD2 (5 bases). Germline CDR1 reads MNHEY; CDR2 reads SMNVEV (reference sequence). CDR3 length: 12 amino acids. Deletions cut 6 bases from V and 7 bases from J, with 10 bases between. The CDR3 DNA reads TGTGCCAGCAGCCCGACGGGGAATGAGCAGTTCTTC. This codes for CASSPTGNEQFF.

The V and J genes are TRBV27 and TRBJ2-3; D gene ambiguous. V lost 5 bases, J lost 8 bases, and 14 bases lay in between. The germline CDR1 and CDR2 sequences are MNHEY and SMNVEV (reference sequence). The length of the CDR3 is 13 residues. The CDR3 here is CASSKKPSGTQYF. CDR3 coding DNA: TGTGCCAGCAGTAAAAAACCTTCGGGTACGCAGTATTTT.

The chain has TRBV5-6 and TRBJ2-5, with 12 positions matching TRBD2. The CDR3 runs to 15 residues. Germline V gene lookup returns CDR1 SGHDT and CDR2 YYEEEE. V was pared by 2 bases and J by 2 bases, with 1 base of the junction left unmatched. CDR3 residues: CASSFGLAGQETQYF. In DNA, the CDR3 is TGTGCCAGCAGCTTTGGACTAGCGGGGCAAGAGACCCAGTACTTC.

The J gene is TRBJ2-3, the V gene TRBV10-3, with a possible D match to TRBD2 (6 bases). The CDR3 runs 14 residues. Between the trimmed V and J ends, which lost 0 bases and 12 bases, there was a span of 16 bases. CDR1 and CDR2 from the germline V gene are ENHRY and SYGVKD. The CDR3 sequence: CAISESQGLLNQYF. The CDR3 DNA follows: TGTGCCATCAGTGAGTCGCAGGGACTCCTGAATCAGTATTTT.

The chain links TRBV28 to TRBJ1-4, with no clear D. Germline loops: CDR1 MDHEN, CDR2 SYDVKM. This CDR3 has 14 residues. Trimming removed 3 bases from V and 5 bases from J, with 10 bases in between. The CDR3 reads CASSLRAYNEKLFF. The CDR3 nucleotides are TGTGCCAGCAGTTTGCGGGCTTACAATGAAAAACTGTTTTTT. Full variable domain (missing parts from reference TRBV28 and TRBJ1-4): DVKVTQSSRYLVKRTGEKVFLECVQDMDHENMFWYRQDPGLGLRLIYFSYDVKMKEKGDIPEGYSVSREKKERFSLILESASTNQTSMYLCASSLRAYNEKLFFGSGTQLSVL.

This clone has only a few counts. V usage is TRBV4-1 and J usage is TRBJ2-1; D might be TRBD2 (7 bases). The CDR3 consists of 14 residues. V gave up 2 bases and J gave up 15 bases, with 20 bases separating them. CDR1 is MGHRA and CDR2 is YSYEKL in the germline V gene. The CDR3 reads CASSQLTMGGATFF. DNA for the CDR3: TGCGCCAGCAGCCAACTTACGATGGGGGGGGCCACGTTCTTC.

This chain links TRBV13 with TRBJ2-2; 11 bases map to TRBD2. Germline trimming cut 4 bases from V and 6 bases from J; bases unmatched to any gene: 7. Per germline, CDR1 PRHDT and CDR2 FYEKMQ (reference sequence). The CDR3 is 16 amino acids. The CDR3 sequence is CASSSRLAGWSGELFF. Written as DNA, the CDR3 is TGTGCCAGCAGCTCCAGACTAGCGGGATGGTCCGGGGAGCTGTTTTTT.

The gene calls are TRBV27 and TRBJ2-2; maybe TRBD1 (5 bases). This CDR3 region has 15 residues. Germline CDR1 is MNHEY and CDR2 is SMNVEV (reference sequence). The V and J ends lost 1 base and 7 bases respectively, with 13 bases between them. In nucleotides, the CDR3 is TGTGCCAGCAGTTTATTTGGTCAGGGCGGCGGGGAGCTGTTTTTT. It specifies CASSLFGQGGGELFF.

The chain carries TRBV27 and TRBJ2-7; D is possibly TRBD2 (5 bases). CDR3 length: 13 residues. Germline lookup yields CDR1 MNHEY and CDR2 SMNVEV (reference sequence). Trimming left V 8 bases short and J 4 bases short, with 15 bases between. The CDR3 region is CASGLHRRYEQYF. Written as DNA, the CDR3 is TGTGCCAGCGGACTCCATAGGAGGTACGAGCAGTACTTC.

This sequence joins TRBV5-1 and TRBJ2-7; D is perhaps TRBD1 (5 bases). Germline assignment: CDR1 SGHRS and CDR2 YFSETQ. V shed 0 bases and J shed 5 bases, with 15 bases lying between them. The CDR3 contains 15 residues. Here the CDR3 reads CASSLAGRVVDEQYF. The DNA of the CDR3 is TGCGCCAGCAGCTTGGCCGGCAGGGTGGTTGACGAGCAGTACTTC. Combining the CDR3 with reference TRBV5-1 and TRBJ2-7 gives the whole variable domain KAGVTQTPRYLIKTRGQQVTLSCSPISGHRSVSWYQQTPGQGLQFLFEYFSETQRNKGNFPGRFSGRQFSNSRSEMNVSTLELGDSALYLCASSLAGRVVDEQYFGPGTRLTVT.

This sequence joins TRBV6-5 and TRBJ1-4; D ambiguous. This CDR3 comprises 15 residues. V was shortened by 0 bases and J by 1 base, with 6 bases between the two germline ends. Germline V gene sequence: CDR1 MNHEY, CDR2 SVGAGI. CDR3 bases: TGTGCCAGCAGTTACTCGGAGGGAACTAATGAAAAACTGTTTTTT. This gives the protein CASSYSEGTNEKLFF.

The rearrangement uses TRBV5-1 and TRBJ1-4, with 11 nucleotides matching TRBD1. Germline-derived CDR1 and CDR2 are SGHRS and YFSETQ. The CDR3 is 15 residues long. After removal of 4 bases from V and 8 bases from J, the junction contained 7 bases not matched to a gene. CDR3 DNA: TGCGCCAGCAGCCCAGGGACAGGGGGAAGCGAAAAACTGTTTTTT. This gives the protein CASSPGTGGSEKLFF.

The rearrangement uses TRBV2 and TRBJ1-2; the D gene is possibly TRBD1 (5 bases). Germline V gives CDR1 SNHLY, CDR2 FYNNEI. This CDR3 has 13 residues. The ends were cut back, 6 bases at V and 7 bases at J, with 15 bases in the middle. CDR3 region: CASSLSGVGGYTF. The CDR3 DNA follows: TGTGCCAGCAGCCTCTCGGGGGTTGGTGGCTACACCTTC.

To note about this clone: The CDR3 ends on some other residue instead of the conserved phenylalanine or tryptophan, so this is likely a read error. No DNA is shown, since the ends of the CDR3 on it are uncertain; the CDR3 is the one TCRdb lists. The chain recombines TRBV14 with TRBJ2-7; TRBD2 is taken as the D call from the table, unchecked against the DNA. The CDR3 adds up to 15 amino acids, both ends counted. CDR1 is SGHDN and CDR2 is FVKESK in the germline V gene. The CDR3 protein is CASSQDRLRLAGLLA.

This clone was seen a single time. This rearrangement joins TRBV4-1 to TRBJ2-2, with D possibly TRBD1 on 6 matching bases. This CDR3 contains 15 residues. Germline loops: CDR1 MGHRA, CDR2 YSYEKL. Trimming removed 3 bases at V and 7 bases at J, with 15 bases between. The CDR3 reads CASSQVWGQSGELFF. The CDR3 coding sequence is TGCGCCAGCAGCCAGGTTTGGGGGCAGAGCGGGGAGCTGTTTTTT.